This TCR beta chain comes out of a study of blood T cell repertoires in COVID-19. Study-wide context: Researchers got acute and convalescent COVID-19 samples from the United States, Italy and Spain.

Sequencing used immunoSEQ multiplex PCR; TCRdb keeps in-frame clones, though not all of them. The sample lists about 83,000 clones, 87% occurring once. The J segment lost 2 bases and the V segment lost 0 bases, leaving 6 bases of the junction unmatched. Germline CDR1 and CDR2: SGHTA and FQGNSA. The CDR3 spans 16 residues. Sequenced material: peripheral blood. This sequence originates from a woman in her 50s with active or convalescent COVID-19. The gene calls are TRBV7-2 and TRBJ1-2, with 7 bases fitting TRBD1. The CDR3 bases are TGTGCCAGCAGCTTAGCGGCAGGGGGTTCGAACTATGGCTACACCTTC. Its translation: CASSLAAGGSNYGYTF.